The 24 T cell receptor beta chains given below trace back to one sample, sequenced in a study of Tregs in tolerant kidney transplant recipients. TCRdb's copy holds only in-frame clones and misses some; the assay was immunoSEQ multiplex PCR. The sample lists around 50,000 clones, around 88% occurring once. Material for sequencing was CD4+ T cells from blood. The receptors come from a human donor in good health.

The chain has TRBV19 and TRBJ2-7; the D is unclear. The CDR3 runs to 15 residues. The germline V and J ends were trimmed by 3 bases and 1 base, with 13 bases remaining between them. The germline V gene encodes CDR1 LNHDA and CDR2 SQIVND (reference sequence). CDR3 bases: TGTGCCAGTAGTATTCTGGACGGTGATTCCTACGAGCAGTACTTC. It yields the protein CASSILDGDSYEQYF.

V usage is TRBV7-2 and J usage is TRBJ1-3; D call uncertain. CDR3 length equals 16 residues. V was shortened by 2 bases and J by 0 bases, with 11 bases between the two germline ends. Germline-derived CDR1 and CDR2 are SGHTA and FQGNSA. CDR3: CASSLSGTTSGNTIYF. The CDR3 nucleotides read TGTGCCAGCAGCTTATCGGGTACTACCTCTGGAAACACCATATATTTT.

This sequence joins TRBV9 and TRBJ1-3, with D perhaps TRBD1 (5 bases). The V gene's germline CDR1 is SGDLS and CDR2 YYNGEE. The CDR3 consists of 14 residues. V was shortened by 4 bases and J by 2 bases, with 10 bases between the two germline ends. In nucleotides, the CDR3 is TGTGCCAGCAGCCCCCAGGGTCCTGGAAACACCATATATTTT. Protein product: CASSPQGPGNTIYF.

The chain combines TRBV30 with TRBJ1-2; perhaps TRBD1 as D (5 bases). The germline V gene has CDR1 GTSNPN and CDR2 SVGIG (reference sequence). The CDR3 has 12 amino acids. V was shortened by 5 bases and J by 7 bases, with 14 bases between the two germline ends. CDR3 amino acids: CAWGRGVIGYTF. CDR3 coding DNA: TGTGCCTGGGGCCGAGGGGTTATTGGCTACACCTTC.

The genes are TRBV6-5 and TRBJ1-1; perhaps TRBD1 as D (6 bases). The V and J ends lost 5 bases and 3 bases respectively, with 16 bases between them. The CDR3 spans 15 residues. The germline CDR1 and CDR2 sequences are MNHEY and SVGAGI. The CDR3 nucleotides are TGTGCCAGCAGTGGGGGACACCTGATGGACACTGAAGCTTTCTTT. This encodes CASSGGHLMDTEAFF.

This clone was detected only once. The chain has TRBV5-1 and TRBJ2-2; D is possibly TRBD1 or TRBD2 (5 bases each). Trimming removed 1 base at V and 0 bases at J, with 10 bases between. Germline values: CDR1 SGHRS, CDR2 YFSETQ. This CDR3 comprises 16 residues. The CDR3 sequence: CASSLRGATNTGELFF. Written as DNA, the CDR3 is TGCGCCAGCAGCTTGAGAGGGGCTACGAACACCGGGGAGCTGTTTTTT.

V usage is TRBV4-2 and J usage is TRBJ1-2, with D hard to call. CDR1 and CDR2 (germline): LGHNA, YNFKEQ. Trimming cost V 0 bases and J 7 bases, with 9 bases left between them. The CDR3 spans 13 residues. The CDR3 DNA follows: TGTGCCAGCAGCCAAGACGGCGTAAGTGGCTACACCTTC. Translation: CASSQDGVSGYTF.

The genes are TRBV4-1 and TRBJ2-1; 7 bases align to TRBD2. Germline trimming cut 3 bases from V and 5 bases from J; bases unmatched to any gene: 10. Looked up from germline, CDR1 is MGHRA and CDR2 is YSYEKL. CDR3 length equals 16 residues. CDR3 sequence (DNA): TGCGCCAGCAGCCACGCCGGACTAGATAACCACAATGAGCAGTTCTTC. It specifies CASSHAGLDNHNEQFF.

This clone has a handful of counts. This sequence joins TRBV12-5 and TRBJ2-1; weak D call: TRBD2 (5 bases). V was shortened by 3 bases and J by 14 bases, with 14 bases between the two germline ends. Germline CDR1 LGHNT, CDR2 FRNRAP. This CDR3 region has 12 residues. The CDR3 nucleotides are TGTGCTAGTGGTTTCCCCCGCCAGCGGAAGTTCTTC. Amino acid sequence: CASGFPRQRKFF.

The chain combines TRBV25-1 with TRBJ2-1; a weak D match, TRBD1 (5 bases). CDR3 length equals 11 residues. Germline V gene data show CDR1 as MGHDK and CDR2 as SYGVNS. Trimming removed 8 bases at V and 5 bases at J, with 7 bases between. The CDR3: CASRQNNEQFF. The CDR3 nucleotides read TGTGCCAGCCGACAGAACAATGAGCAGTTCTTC.

The chain uses TRBV6-1 and TRBJ1-2, with TRBD1 identical over 7 bases. In germline, CDR1 is MNHNS, CDR2 SASEGT. This CDR3 has 14 amino acids. The trim removed 7 bases at V and 2 bases at J, leaving 7 bases unmatched. CDR3 nucleotides: TGTGCCAGCACTCGGACAGGCCTCAACTATGGCTACACCTTC. This translates into CASTRTGLNYGYTF.

This chain links TRBV18 with TRBJ1-1; 7 bases agree with TRBD1. The CDR3 spans 20 residues. Germline V CDR1 and CDR2: KGHSH, LQKENI. V shed 1 base and J 1 base; nucleotides not matched to a gene: 18. The CDR3 region is CASSPRVQGSSRVKNTEAFF. DNA of the CDR3: TGTGCCAGCTCACCACGCGTACAGGGGTCATCGCGGGTAAAGAACACTGAAGCTTTCTTT.

This rearrangement joins TRBV11-3 to TRBJ2-7; D perhaps matches TRBD1 (5 bases). The better agreement between TRBJ2-4 and the DNA end casts doubt on the J call. In germline, CDR1 is SGHNT, CDR2 YENEEA. The CDR3 extends over 13 amino acids. The CDR3 DNA reads as TGTGCCAGCAGCTTGGGGCCCACGGACATTCAGTACTTC. Amino acid sequence: CASSLGPTDIQYF.

V and J are TRBV7-3 and TRBJ2-3, with D perhaps matching TRBD1 (5 bases). The CDR3 runs to 15 residues. Trimming stripped 2 bases from V and 2 bases from J, with 11 bases between. Germline-derived CDR1 and CDR2 are SGHTA and FQGTGA. The CDR3 DNA follows: TGTGCCAGCAGCTTAGGCAGGGTGGACACAGATACGCAGTATTTT. Residues: CASSLGRVDTDTQYF.

V gene TRBV15 combines with J gene TRBJ2-5; the match to TRBD2 covers 8 bases. The J call may be faulty, since TRBJ2-7 better matches the DNA end. The CDR3 spans 17 residues. The germline gives CDR1 LNHNV, CDR2 YYDKDF (reference sequence). The CDR3 sequence is CATSRGRVAGSSYEQYF. For the CDR3, the DNA is TGTGCCACCAGCAGAGGGAGGGTAGCGGGGAGCTCCTACGAGCAGTACTTC.

The V call is TRBV28, the J call TRBJ2-3; the match to TRBD2 covers 7 bases. The CDR3 is 14 residues long. The junction had 8 bases not matched to a gene; V was cut back by 11 bases and J by 0 bases. The germline CDR1 and CDR2 sequences are MDHEN and SYDVKM. The CDR3 nucleotides are TGTGCCGCCTGCGGGAGCCGTAGCACAGATACGCAGTATTTT. Its protein is CAACGSRSTDTQYF.

This rearrangement joins TRBV18 to TRBJ2-3; 11 nucleotides agree with TRBD2. J gave up 0 bases and V 3 bases, and 11 bases lay outside the gene matches. Germline loops: CDR1 KGHSH, CDR2 LQKENI. CDR3 length equals 19 residues. The CDR3 loop is CASSPLPLAGGPSTDTQYF. CDR3 DNA: TGTGCCAGCTCACCTCTACCGCTAGCGGGGGGTCCGAGCACAGATACGCAGTATTTT.

The chain has TRBV14 and TRBJ2-3, with 7 nucleotides matching TRBD2. CDR1 is SGHDN, CDR2 FVKESK, per germline. The ends lost 8 bases at V and 4 bases at J; junction bases unmatched: 18. The CDR3 loop spans 17 amino acids. The CDR3 reads CASASDYWRERSDTQYF. Written as DNA, the CDR3 is TGTGCCAGCGCGTCTGATTATTGGCGGGAGAGGTCAGATACGCAGTATTTT.

This CDR3 is CASSYGQGGQPQHF. The CDR3 coding sequence is TGTGCCAGCAGTTACGGACAGGGCGGTCAGCCCCAGCATTTT. J is TRBJ1-5 and V is TRBV6-5; TRBD1 matches at 8 bases. CDR1 and CDR2 from the germline V gene are MNHEY and SVGAGI. The CDR3 spans 14 residues. The V and J ends lost 2 bases and 6 bases, in that order; junction bases with no gene match: 3.

The CDR3 region is CASGAGTLYEQYF. The CDR3 nucleotides read TGTGCCAGCGGAGCGGGGACGCTCTACGAGCAGTACTTC. The J gene is TRBJ2-7, the V gene TRBV7-2; TRBD2 matches 7 bases. This CDR3 is built from 13 residues. Per the germline V gene, CDR1 is SGHTA and CDR2 is FQGNSA. V was clipped by 8 bases and J by 3 bases; unmatched bases: 7.

The chain combines TRBV6-1 with TRBJ1-2; no definite D call. This CDR3 has 12 amino acids. Deletions cut 5 bases from V and 5 bases from J, with 9 bases between. Per germline, CDR1 MNHNS and CDR2 SASEGT. Here the CDR3 DNA reads TGTGCCAGCAGTCACGTACAATATGGCTACACCTTC. This sequence encodes CASSHVQYGYTF.

This clone came up a few times. The rearrangement joins TRBV28 to TRBJ2-7, with D unclear. The V gene lost 1 base and the J gene lost 1 base, with 5 bases spanning the gap. Germline values: CDR1 MDHEN, CDR2 SYDVKM. This CDR3 region has 13 residues. As DNA, the CDR3 is TGTGCCAGCAGTTTATACGGATCCTACGAGCAGTACTTC. Its protein product is CASSLYGSYEQYF.

This sequence joins TRBV7-9 and TRBJ2-2, with a weak D call TRBD1 (5 bases). Trimming shortened V by 3 bases and J by 1 base, and 9 bases separated the two germline ends. The CDR3 length is 15 residues. Germline lookup yields CDR1 SEHNR and CDR2 FQNEAQ (reference sequence). The CDR3 is CASSFIRGNTGELFF. DNA of the CDR3: TGTGCCAGCAGCTTTATTAGGGGGAACACCGGGGAGCTGTTTTTT.

The CDR3 loop is CASSPQGAEYEQYF. The CDR3 nucleotides are TGTGCCAGCAGCCCCCAGGGCGCGGAATACGAGCAGTACTTC. The chain couples TRBV7-2 to TRBJ2-7, with a weak D call TRBD1 (5 bases). From germline, CDR1 is SGHTA and CDR2 FQGNSA. The CDR3 is 14 amino acids. V lost 5 bases and J lost 4, with 15 bases in between.